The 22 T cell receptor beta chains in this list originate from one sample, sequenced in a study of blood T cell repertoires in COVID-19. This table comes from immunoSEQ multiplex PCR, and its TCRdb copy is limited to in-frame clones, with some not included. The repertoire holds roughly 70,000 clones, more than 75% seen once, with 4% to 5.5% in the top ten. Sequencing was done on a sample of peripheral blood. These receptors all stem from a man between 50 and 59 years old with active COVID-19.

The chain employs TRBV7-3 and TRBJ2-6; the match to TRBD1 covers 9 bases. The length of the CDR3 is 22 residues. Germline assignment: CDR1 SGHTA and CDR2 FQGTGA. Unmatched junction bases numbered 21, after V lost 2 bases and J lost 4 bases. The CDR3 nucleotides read TGTGCCAGCAGCTTACGAAACCCTGGACAGGGGAAGGACTTCTCCGGGGCCAACGTCCTGACTTTC. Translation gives CASSLRNPGQGKDFSGANVLTF. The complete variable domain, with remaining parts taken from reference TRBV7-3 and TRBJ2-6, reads GAGVSQTPSNKVTEKGKYVELRCDPISGHTALYWYRQSLGQGPEFLIYFQGTGAADDSGLPNDRFFAVRPEGSVSTLKIQRTERGDSAVYLCASSLRNPGQGKDFSGANVLTFGAGSRLTVL.

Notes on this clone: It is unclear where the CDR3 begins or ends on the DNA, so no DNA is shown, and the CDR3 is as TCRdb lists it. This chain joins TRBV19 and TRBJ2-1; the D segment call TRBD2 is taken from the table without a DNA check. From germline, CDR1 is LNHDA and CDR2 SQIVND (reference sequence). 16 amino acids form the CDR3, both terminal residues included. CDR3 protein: CASSSSGGGAYNEQFF.

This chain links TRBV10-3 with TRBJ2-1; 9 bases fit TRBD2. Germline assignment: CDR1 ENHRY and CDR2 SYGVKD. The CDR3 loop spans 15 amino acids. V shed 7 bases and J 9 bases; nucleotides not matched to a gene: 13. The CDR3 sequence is CAITEVAGVSGEQFF. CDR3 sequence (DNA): TGTGCCATCACCGAGGTAGCGGGAGTATCGGGTGAGCAGTTCTTC.

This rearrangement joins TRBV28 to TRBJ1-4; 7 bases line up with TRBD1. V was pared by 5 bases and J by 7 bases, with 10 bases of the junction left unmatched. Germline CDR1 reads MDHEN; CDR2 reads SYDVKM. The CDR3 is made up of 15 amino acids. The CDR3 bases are TGTGCCAGCAGTGATACAGGGGCTCCGGGTGAAAAACTGTTTTTT. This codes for CASSDTGAPGEKLFF.

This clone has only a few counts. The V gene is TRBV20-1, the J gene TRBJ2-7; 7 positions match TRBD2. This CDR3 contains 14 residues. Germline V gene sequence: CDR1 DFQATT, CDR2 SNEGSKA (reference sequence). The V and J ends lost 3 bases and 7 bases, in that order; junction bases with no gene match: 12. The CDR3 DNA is TGCAGTGCTAGTTATCCTAGCGGAGTTCGGGAGCAGTACTTC. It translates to CSASYPSGVREQYF.

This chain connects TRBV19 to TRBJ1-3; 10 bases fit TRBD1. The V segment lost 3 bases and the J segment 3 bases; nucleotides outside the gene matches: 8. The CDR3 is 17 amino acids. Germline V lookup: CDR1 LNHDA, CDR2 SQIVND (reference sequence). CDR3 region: CASSIGTGARDGNTIYF. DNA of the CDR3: TGTGCCAGTAGTATCGGGACAGGGGCCAGGGATGGAAACACCATATATTTT.

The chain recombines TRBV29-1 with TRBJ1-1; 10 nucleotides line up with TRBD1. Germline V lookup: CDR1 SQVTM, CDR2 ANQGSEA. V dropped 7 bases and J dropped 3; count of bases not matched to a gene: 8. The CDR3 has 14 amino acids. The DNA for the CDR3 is TGCAGCGCTCCCGGAGGGACAGGGGACACTGAAGCTTTCTTT. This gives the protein CSAPGGTGDTEAFF.

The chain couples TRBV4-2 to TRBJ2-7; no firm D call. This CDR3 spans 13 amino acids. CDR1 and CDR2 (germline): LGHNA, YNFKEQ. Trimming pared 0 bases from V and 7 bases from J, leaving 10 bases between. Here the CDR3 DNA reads TGTGCCAGCAGCCAAGAGATAGCCTTTGAGCAGTACTTC. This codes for CASSQEIAFEQYF.

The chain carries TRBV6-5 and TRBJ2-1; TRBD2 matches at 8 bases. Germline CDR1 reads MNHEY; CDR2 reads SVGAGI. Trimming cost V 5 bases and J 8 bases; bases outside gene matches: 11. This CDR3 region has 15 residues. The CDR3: CASSLETSAVHEQFF. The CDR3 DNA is TGTGCCAGCAGTCTGGAGACTAGCGCGGTCCATGAGCAGTTCTTC.

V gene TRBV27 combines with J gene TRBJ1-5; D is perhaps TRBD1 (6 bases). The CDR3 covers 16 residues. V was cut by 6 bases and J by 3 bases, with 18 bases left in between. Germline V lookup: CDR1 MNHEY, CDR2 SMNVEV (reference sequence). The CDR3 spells CASSPGTRGVNQPQHF. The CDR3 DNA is TGTGCCAGCAGCCCCGGGACACGGGGGGTCAATCAGCCCCAGCATTTT.

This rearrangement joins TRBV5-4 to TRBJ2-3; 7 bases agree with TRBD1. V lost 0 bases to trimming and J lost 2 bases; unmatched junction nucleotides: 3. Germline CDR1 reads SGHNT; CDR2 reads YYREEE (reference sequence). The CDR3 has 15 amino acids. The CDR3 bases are TGTGCCAGCAGCTTGGGGACAGGACTCACAGATACGCAGTATTTT. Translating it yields CASSLGTGLTDTQYF.

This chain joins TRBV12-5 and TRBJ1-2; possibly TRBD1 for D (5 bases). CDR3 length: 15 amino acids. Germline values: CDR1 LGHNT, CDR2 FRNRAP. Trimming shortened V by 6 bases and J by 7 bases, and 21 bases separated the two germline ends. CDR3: CASGDDRTRRSGYTF. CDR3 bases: TGTGCTAGTGGGGACGATCGGACACGCCGCAGTGGCTACACCTTC.

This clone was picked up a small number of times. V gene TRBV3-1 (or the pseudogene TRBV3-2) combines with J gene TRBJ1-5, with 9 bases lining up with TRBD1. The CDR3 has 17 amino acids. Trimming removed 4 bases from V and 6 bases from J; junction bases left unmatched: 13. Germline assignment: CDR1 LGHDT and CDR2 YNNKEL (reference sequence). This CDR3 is CASSPGTGRVECQPQHF. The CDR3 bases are TGTGCCAGCAGCCCCGGGACAGGGAGGGTCGAATGTCAGCCCCAGCATTTT.

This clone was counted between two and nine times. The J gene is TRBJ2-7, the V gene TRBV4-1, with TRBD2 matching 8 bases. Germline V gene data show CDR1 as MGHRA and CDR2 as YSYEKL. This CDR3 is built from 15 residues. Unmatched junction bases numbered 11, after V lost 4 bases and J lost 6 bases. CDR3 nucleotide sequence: TGCGCCAGCAGCCCCTCGGGACTAGGCGGACGCGAGCAGTACTTC. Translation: CASSPSGLGGREQYF.

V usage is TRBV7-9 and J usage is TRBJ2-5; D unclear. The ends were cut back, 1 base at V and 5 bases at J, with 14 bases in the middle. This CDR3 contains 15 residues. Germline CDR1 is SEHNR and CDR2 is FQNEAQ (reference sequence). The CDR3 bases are TGTGCCAGCAGCTTAGGAGGCCGCTTATTTGAGACCCAGTACTTC. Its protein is CASSLGGRLFETQYF.

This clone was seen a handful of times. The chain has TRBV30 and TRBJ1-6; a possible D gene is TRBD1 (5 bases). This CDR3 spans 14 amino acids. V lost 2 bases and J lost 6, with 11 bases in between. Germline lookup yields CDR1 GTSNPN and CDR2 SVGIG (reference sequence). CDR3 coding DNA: TGTGCCTGGAGTTACGGGAGGGGTAATTCACCCCTCCACTTT. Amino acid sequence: CAWSYGRGNSPLHF.

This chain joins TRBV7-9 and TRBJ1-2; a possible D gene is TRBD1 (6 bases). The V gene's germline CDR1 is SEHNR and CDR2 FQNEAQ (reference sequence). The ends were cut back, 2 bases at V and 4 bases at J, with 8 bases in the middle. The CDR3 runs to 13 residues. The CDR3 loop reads CASSLSGVYGYTF. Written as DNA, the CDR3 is TGTGCCAGCAGCTTATCAGGGGTCTATGGCTACACCTTC.

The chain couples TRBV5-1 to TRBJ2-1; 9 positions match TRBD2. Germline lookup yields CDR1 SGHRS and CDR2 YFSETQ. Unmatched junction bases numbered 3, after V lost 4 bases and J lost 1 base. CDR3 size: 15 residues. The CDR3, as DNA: TGCGCCAGCAGCCCTCTAGCGGGATCCTACAATGAGCAGTTCTTC. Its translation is CASSPLAGSYNEQFF. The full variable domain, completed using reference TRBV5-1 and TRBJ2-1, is KAGVTQTPRYLIKTRGQQVTLSCSPISGHRSVSWYQQTPGQGLQFLFEYFSETQRNKGNFPGRFSGRQFSNSRSEMNVSTLELGDSALYLCASSPLAGSYNEQFFGPGTRLTVL.

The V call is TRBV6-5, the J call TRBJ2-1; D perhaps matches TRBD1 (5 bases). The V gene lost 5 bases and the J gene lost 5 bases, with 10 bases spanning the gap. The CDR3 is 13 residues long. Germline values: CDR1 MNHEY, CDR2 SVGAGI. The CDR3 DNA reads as TGTGCCAGCAGTCCGGACATAGACAATGAGCAGTTCTTC. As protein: CASSPDIDNEQFF.

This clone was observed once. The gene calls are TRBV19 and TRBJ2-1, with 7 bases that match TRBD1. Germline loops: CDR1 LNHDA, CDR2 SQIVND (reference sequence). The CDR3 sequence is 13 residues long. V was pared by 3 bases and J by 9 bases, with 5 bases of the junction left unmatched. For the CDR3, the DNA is TGTGCCAGTAGTATTGACAGGGCCAGTGAGCAGTTCTTC. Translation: CASSIDRASEQFF.

The CDR3 coding sequence is TGTGCCAGCAGCCAAGATGGTAGAGGCTACACCTTC. It yields the protein CASSQDGRGYTF. This sequence joins TRBV14 and TRBJ1-2; D gene uncertain. Deletions cut 0 bases from V and 8 bases from J, with 7 bases between. The CDR3 has 12 residues. Germline CDR1 SGHDN, CDR2 FVKESK.

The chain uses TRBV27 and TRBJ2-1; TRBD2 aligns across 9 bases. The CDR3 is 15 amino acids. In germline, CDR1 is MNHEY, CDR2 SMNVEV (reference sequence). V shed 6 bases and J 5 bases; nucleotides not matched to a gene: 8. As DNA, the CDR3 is TGTGCCAGCAGACTCGCGACTAGCGGAAACAATGAGCAGTTCTTC. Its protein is CASRLATSGNNEQFF.